This T cell receptor beta chain emerged from a study of blood T cell repertoires in COVID-19. Study information: Cohort 3 donors counted as recovered after two negative PCRs, clearance, or resolved symptoms.

In the original processing: Nucleated cell number was recorded as an estimate derived from reference gene primer amplification. Here immunoSEQ multiplex PCR was the method, and the copy in TCRdb shows in-frame clones only, minus some. V and J calls and clone size are given by that table; D and trimming were obtained from the DNA. This table holds about 170,000 clones, around three quarters found once. Participants reported their clinical history, and cohort assignment relied on those reports. This CDR3 contains 14 residues. The V and J ends lost 5 bases and 4 bases, in that order; junction bases with no gene match: 6. The germline gives CDR1 MDHEN, CDR2 SYDVKM.

Sequenced sample: PBMCs or T cells enriched from blood (not recorded which). The receptor's source is a woman in her 70s in a cohort exposed to, infected with or recovered from COVID-19 (not recorded which). The chain uses TRBV28 and TRBJ2-5, with TRBD1 matching 8 bases. This CDR3 reads CASSKDRVSETQYF. The CDR3 DNA sequence: TGTGCCAGCAGTAAGGACAGGGTGTCAGAGACCCAGTACTTC.